A selection of T cell receptor beta chains follows, all from one sample in a study of blood T cell repertoires in COVID-19. Generated by immunoSEQ multiplex PCR, the TCRdb table keeps only in-frame clones and is missing some. The sample has 120,000 or so clones; just under 85% are singletons. The sequenced sample consisted of peripheral blood. The source is a woman in her fifties or sixties with acute or convalescent COVID-19. Each CDR3 is given with its conserved first and last residue. A D gene is named only where the DNA matches it firmly. Part of the rows lack a size; the others show once, few, many or a class for expanded clones.

v_gene	d_gene	len	abundance	j_gene	CDR3nt	CDR3aa
TRBV19	TRBD1	13	few	TRBJ1-2	TGTGCCAGTAATCCGCGGGACAGCTATGGCTACACCTTC	CASNPRDSYGYTF
TRBV6-1	.	15	few	TRBJ1-3	TGTGCCAGCAGTGAAGGTGTGAGTTTTCGAAACACCATATATTTT	CASSEGVSFRNTIYF
TRBV7-9	TRBD1	14	.	TRBJ1-2	TGTGCCAGCAGCTCTGGACAGGGAGGCTATGGCTACACCTTC	CASSSGQGGYGYTF
TRBV2	.	14	.	TRBJ2-3	TGTGCCAGCAGGTTCGGCGGTAGCACAGATACGCAGTATTTT	CASRFGGSTDTQYF
TRBV19	.	15	.	TRBJ1-3	TGTGCCAGTAGTATTCGGGGGTCGCTCGGAAACACCATATATTTT	CASSIRGSLGNTIYF
TRBV19	.	16	.	TRBJ2-6	TGTGCCAGTAGTATAGATTCCGGTGTGGGGGCCAACGTCCTGACTTTC	CASSIDSGVGANVLTF
TRBV5-1	.	14	.	TRBJ1-1	TGCGCCAGCAGCTTGGGACAAGCGAACACTGAAGCTTTCTTT	CASSLGQANTEAFF
TRBV6-1	.	14	.	TRBJ1-1	TGTGCCAGCAGTGAACAAGACCAGACAGTAATAGCTTTCTTT	CASSEQDQTVIAFF
TRBV30	.	13	many	TRBJ1-4	TGTGCCTGGAGTGGTACAACTAATGAAAAACTGTTTTTT	CAWSGTTNEKLFF
TRBV6-5	TRBD2	15	.	TRBJ2-3	TGTGCCAGCAGGGCATTGGGACTAGGTGGAGATACGCAGTATTTT	CASRALGLGGDTQYF
TRBV5-8	TRBD1	16	once	TRBJ2-3	TGTGCCAGCAGCTTGGAGGGACAGGGGGCCACAGATACGCAGTATTTT	CASSLEGQGATDTQYF
TRBV7-3	TRBD2	18	.	TRBJ2-3	TGTGCCAGCAGCTTAACCGGGCCCAGCGGGGGGGTTACAGATACGCAGTATTTT	CASSLTGPSGGVTDTQYF
TRBV2	.	14	.	TRBJ1-5	TGTGCCAGCAGTGACCAGGGCGGCAATCAGCCCCAGCATTTT	CASSDQGGNQPQHF
TRBV5-1	TRBD1	18	.	TRBJ2-4	TGCGCCAGCAGCTTGGGTACCGGGACAGCACTAGCCAAAAACATTCAGTACTTC	CASSLGTGTALAKNIQYF
TRBV6-5	.	13	.	TRBJ1-1	TGTGCCACCCTGGGGAGAATGAACACTGAAGCTTTCTTT	CATLGRMNTEAFF
TRBV4-1	.	18	.	TRBJ1-5	TGCGCCAGCAGCCAAGACGAAACTTTAGGTTTCGGGGGTCAGCCCCAGCATTTT	CASSQDETLGFGGQPQHF
TRBV28	TRBD1	17	.	TRBJ1-1	TGTGCCAGCAGTCGACTAGGACAGGGGGACATGAACACTGAAGCTTTCTTT	CASSRLGQGDMNTEAFF
TRBV10-1	.	14	once	TRBJ2-7	TGCGCCAGCAGTGAGGGACGGGAAACCTACGAGCAGTACTTC	CASSEGRETYEQYF
TRBV19	TRBD1	18	.	TRBJ2-7	TGTGCCAGTAGTATATCTAAAACCGGGACAGTTTTGACTTACGAGCAGTACTTC	CASSISKTGTVLTYEQYF
TRBV18	TRBD1	17	.	TRBJ1-5	TGTGCCAGCTCACCAAAAGCAGGGGGCAACGGCAATCAGCCCCAGCATTTT	CASSPKAGGNGNQPQHF
TRBV5-5	.	14	.	TRBJ1-2	TGTGCCAGCAGCTTGAAACAGGTCAACTATGGCTACACCTTC	CASSLKQVNYGYTF
TRBV5-1	.	14	.	TRBJ2-3	TGCGCCAGCAGCCAGGAGCGGGCGGGAGATACGCAGTATTTT	CASSQERAGDTQYF
TRBV5-1	.	16	.	TRBJ1-1	TGCGCCAGCAGCTTGGTGTCAGGGTGGGCGGACACTGAAGCTTTCTTT	CASSLVSGWADTEAFF
TRBV29-1	.	13	once	TRBJ2-7	TGCAGCGTTGAAGGATCAGGGGTCTACGAGCAGTACTTC	CSVEGSGVYEQYF
TRBV19	.	13	.	TRBJ2-7	TGTGCCAGTAGTATCCAGGGTTCGGCCGAGCAGTACTTC	CASSIQGSAEQYF
TRBV29-1	TRBD1	14	.	TRBJ1-6	TGCAGCGTTCTTACGGGACAGCTAAATTCACCCCTCCACTTT	CSVLTGQLNSPLHF
TRBV4-1	TRBD1	15	.	TRBJ1-2	TGCGCCAGCAGCCCTCCCGGACAGGGATGGGATGGCTACACCTTC	CASSPPGQGWDGYTF
TRBV5-5	TRBD2	16	.	TRBJ2-2	TGTGCCAGCAGCTTGGAGCGGGGGGCGAACACCGGGGAGCTGTTTTTT	CASSLERGANTGELFF
TRBV6-5	.	14	.	TRBJ1-1	TGTGCCAGCAGTTACTCGTCCAGTAACACTGAAGCTTTCTTT	CASSYSSSNTEAFF
TRBV19	.	16	.	TRBJ1-4	TGTGCCAGTAGTTTGAGGGTGGCCACAACTAATGAAAAACTGTTTTTT	CASSLRVATTNEKLFF
TRBV13	TRBD1	14	.	TRBJ2-7	TGTGCCAGCAGCTGGGGACAGGGGGCGCCTGAGCAGTACTTC	CASSWGQGAPEQYF
TRBV5-1	.	15	.	TRBJ1-2	TGCGCCAGCAGTCTCCAGATCGGGACTAACTATGGCTACACCTTC	CASSLQIGTNYGYTF
TRBV5-8	.	12	.	TRBJ1-2	TGTGCCAGCAGCTTGACCCCTAGGGGCTACACCTTC	CASSLTPRGYTF
TRBV18	.	14	few	TRBJ1-5	TGTGCCAGCTCACCACCTAACGGTGATCAGCCCCAGCATTTT	CASSPPNGDQPQHF
TRBV28	TRBD1	14	.	TRBJ2-2	TGTGCCAGCAAGGGGACAGGCGGGACCGGGGAGCTGTTTTTT	CASKGTGGTGELFF
TRBV3-1/TRBV3-2	TRBD1	14	.	TRBJ2-7	TGTGCCAGCAGCCAAACAGGGGGCTTCTACGAGCAGTACTTC	CASSQTGGFYEQYF
TRBV6-1	TRBD2	15	.	TRBJ2-7	TGTGCCAGCAGTGAAGGTGGGGGGGACTCCTACGAGCAGTACTTC	CASSEGGGDSYEQYF
TRBV6-4	.	15	.	TRBJ1-5	TGTGCCAGCAGCGAACAGGGATTGAGCAATCAGCCCCAGCATTTT	CASSEQGLSNQPQHF
TRBV6-6	.	14	.	TRBJ1-2	TGTGCCAGCAGTACACAGGGCGCAAACTATGGCTACACCTTC	CASSTQGANYGYTF
TRBV27	.	16	.	TRBJ2-2	TGTGCCAGCACAATTCAGACACCGCAGAACACCGGGGAGCTGTTTTTT	CASTIQTPQNTGELFF
TRBV5-1	TRBD1	15	.	TRBJ2-2	TGCGCCAGCAGCCGGGACAGGGATGTCGCCGGGGAGCTGTTTTTT	CASSRDRDVAGELFF
TRBV6-5	TRBD1	15	.	TRBJ1-6	TGTGCCAGCAATACATACCGGGACAGGAATTCACCCCTCCACTTT	CASNTYRDRNSPLHF
TRBV5-6	.	14	.	TRBJ2-3	TGTGCCAGCAGCTTCCCAGGGTCAACAGATACGCAGTATTTT	CASSFPGSTDTQYF
TRBV4-1	TRBD1	21	few	TRBJ1-6	TGCGCCAGCAGCCAAGATCCGGGACAGGGCGCTCAGAGCTCCTATAATTCACCCCTCCACTTT	CASSQDPGQGAQSSYNSPLHF
TRBV11-2	TRBD2	15	.	TRBJ2-1	TGTGCCAGCAGCCCACCGGGCGGGGGTTTGAATGAGCAGTTCTTC	CASSPPGGGLNEQFF
TRBV3-1/TRBV3-2	TRBD1	15	few	TRBJ1-2	TGTGCCAGCAGCCAAGCCGGGACAGCTAACTATGGCTACACCTTC	CASSQAGTANYGYTF
TRBV6-6	.	11	.	TRBJ1-3	TGTGCCAGCGGCCCCCGGGACACCATATATTTT	CASGPRDTIYF
TRBV27	.	15	.	TRBJ1-2	TGTGCCAGCAGCCGTTCACCCCAGGGTTCGAAGGGCTACACCTTC	CASSRSPQGSKGYTF
TRBV30	.	15	once	TRBJ1-6	TGTGCCTGGAGTGTACTTACGACAGGTCCTTCACCCCTCCACTTT	CAWSVLTTGPSPLHF
TRBV6-5	TRBD2	15	few	TRBJ2-1	TGTGCCAGCAGTTACGCGGGGGGGCCCTACAATGAGCAGTTCTTC	CASSYAGGPYNEQFF
TRBV18	.	13	few	TRBJ1-5	TGTGCCAGCTCACCATCCGGGAATCAGCCCCAGCATTTT	CASSPSGNQPQHF
TRBV5-1	.	14	.	TRBJ2-7	TGCGCCAGCAGCACCTGGGACACCCGCTACGAGCAGTACTTC	CASSTWDTRYEQYF
TRBV6-5	.	12	.	TRBJ2-3	TGTGCCAGCAGGCTCACGAGGGAAAAGTTGTATTTT	CASRLTREKLYF
TRBV9	TRBD2	14	once	TRBJ2-5	TGTGCCAGCAGCGTAGCCGGGGGGCAAGAGACCCAGTACTTC	CASSVAGGQETQYF
TRBV2	.	17	.	TRBJ1-2	TGTGCCAGCAGTGAAAGAGGCAGGGCGACGGGTCTTGGAGGCTACACCTTC	CASSERGRATGLGGYTF